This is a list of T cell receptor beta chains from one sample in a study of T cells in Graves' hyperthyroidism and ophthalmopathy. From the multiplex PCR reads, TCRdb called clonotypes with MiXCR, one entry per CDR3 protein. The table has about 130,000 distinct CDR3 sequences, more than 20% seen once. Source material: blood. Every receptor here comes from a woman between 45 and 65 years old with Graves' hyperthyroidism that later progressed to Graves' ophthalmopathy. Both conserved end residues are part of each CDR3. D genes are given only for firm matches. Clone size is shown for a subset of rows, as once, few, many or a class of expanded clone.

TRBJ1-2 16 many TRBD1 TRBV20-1 TGCAGTGCTCGGAGACAGGGGGGTAAAGTGGACTATGGCTACACCTTC CSARRQGGKVDYGYTF
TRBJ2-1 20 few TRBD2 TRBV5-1 TGCGCCAGCAGTCACGCCGGGACTAGCGGGAGTGGTGGCTCCTACAATGAGCAGTTCTTC CASSHAGTSGSGGSYNEQFF
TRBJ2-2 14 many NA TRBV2 TGTGCCAGCAGATTCGAACAGAGGGCCGGGGAGCTGTTTTTT CASRFEQRAGELFF
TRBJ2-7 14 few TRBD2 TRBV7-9 TGTGCCAGCAGCATGAGCGGGAGCTCCTACGAGCAGTACTTC CASSMSGSSYEQYF
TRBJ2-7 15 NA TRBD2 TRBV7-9 TGTGCCAGCAGCGAAGCGGGGAGGAGCTACTACGAGCAGTACTTC CASSEAGRSYYEQYF
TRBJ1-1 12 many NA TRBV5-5 TGTGCCAGCAGCTTTATGGACACTGAAGCTTTCTTT CASSFMDTEAFF
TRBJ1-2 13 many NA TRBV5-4 TGTGCCAGCAGCTTGGCCGGGGCTGGTGGCTACACCTTC CASSLAGAGGYTF
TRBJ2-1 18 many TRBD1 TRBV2 TGTGCCAGAGAAAGAGGATTTAAAGACAGGGGGTCCTACAATGAGCAGTTCTTC CARERGFKDRGSYNEQFF
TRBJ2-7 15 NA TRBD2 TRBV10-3 TGTGCCATCACCGGGACTAGCGGGAGGGCCTACGAGCAGTACTTC CAITGTSGRAYEQYF
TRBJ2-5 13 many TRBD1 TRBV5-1 TGCGCCAGCAGCTTACAGGGGCGAGAGACCCAGTACTTC CASSLQGRETQYF
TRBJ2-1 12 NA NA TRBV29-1 TGCAGCGCGAGGGACTTCTACAATGAGCAGTTCTTC CSARDFYNEQFF
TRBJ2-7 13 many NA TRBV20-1 TGCAGTGCCCCCGCCCGGGGGTCCTACGAGCAGTACTTC CSAPARGSYEQYF
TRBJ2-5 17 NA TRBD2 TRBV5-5 TGCGCCAGCAGCCCGGGACTAGCGGGAGGGCACCGGGAGACCCAGTACTTC CASSPGLAGGHRETQYF
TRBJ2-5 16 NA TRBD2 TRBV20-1 TGCAGTGCCTTCGTCCTAGGCGGAGCGGGAGTGAGAGATCAGTACTTC CSAFVLGGAGVRDQYF
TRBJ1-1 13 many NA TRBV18 TGTGCCAGCTCACCACGAAGGGGCACTGAAGCTTTCTTT CASSPRRGTEAFF
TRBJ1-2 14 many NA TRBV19 TGTGCCACCAACCCGGGACGGACCAACTATGGCTACACCTTC CATNPGRTNYGYTF
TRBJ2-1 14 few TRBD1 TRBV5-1 TGCGCCAGCAGCCACCGGACAGGCCGGAATGAGCAGTTCTTC CASSHRTGRNEQFF
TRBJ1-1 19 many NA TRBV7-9 TGTGCCAGCAGCTCCCACCAGTATAATCCGGGACCCGAGAACACTGAAGCTTTCTTT CASSSHQYNPGPENTEAFF
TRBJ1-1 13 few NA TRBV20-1 TGCAGTGCTAGGGCCACTAAGAACACTGAAGCTTTCTTT CSARATKNTEAFF
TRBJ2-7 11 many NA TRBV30 TGTGCCTGGAGCGGCCCCTACGAGCAGTACTTC CAWSGPYEQYF
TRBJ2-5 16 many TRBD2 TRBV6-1 TGTGCCAGCAACGGACTAGCGGGAGGGCCTCGGGAGACCCAGTACTTC CASNGLAGGPRETQYF
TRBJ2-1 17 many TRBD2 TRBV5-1 TGCGCCAGCAGCTTGGGACTAGCGGGACTTACCTACAATGAGCAGTTCTTC CASSLGLAGLTYNEQFF
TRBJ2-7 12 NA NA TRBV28 TGTGCCAGCAGTTTGACAGACTACGAGCAGTACTTC CASSLTDYEQYF